Following are 24 T cell receptor beta chains from one sample sequenced in a study of T cells in Graves' hyperthyroidism and ophthalmopathy. Amplification of TCR beta CDR3 regions used RNA as the template. A set of HTBI primers served as the primers for a first-round RT-PCR of the TCR CDR3. TCRdb ran MiXCR on the multiplex PCR reads and lists one entry per CDR3 protein. The sample gives hundreds of thousands of distinct CDR3 sequences, 11% to 15% of which show up once; roughly 10% is in the top ten. Specimen: blood. The receptor source for this set is a woman aged 18-29 years with Graves' hyperthyroidism.

This clonotype has only a few counts. V gene TRBV27 combines with J gene TRBJ2-3; D gene uncertain. The CDR3 sequence is 15 residues long. Trimming removed 6 bases from V and 2 bases from J, with 15 bases in between. The V gene's germline CDR1 is MNHEY and CDR2 SMNVEV (reference sequence). CDR3 DNA sequence: TGTGCCAGCAGGATTGGCAGTACTAACACAGATACGCAGTATTTT. It is translated as CASRIGSTNTDTQYF.

This clonotype was seen repeatedly, ten times or more. V is TRBV7-2 and J is TRBJ2-5; unclear D gene. The V end lost 0 bases, the J end lost 7 bases, and 15 bases lay between the germline ends. CDR3 length: 15 amino acids. Germline assignment: CDR1 SGHTA and CDR2 FQGNSA. The CDR3 coding sequence is TGTGCCAGCAGCTTAGCGCTGTATGGTAAAGGGACCCAGTACTTC. Residues: CASSLALYGKGTQYF.

This clonotype appeared many times. The chain employs TRBV3-1 and TRBJ2-7; TRBD2 aligns across 8 bases. J gave up 7 bases and V 5 bases, and 13 bases lay outside the gene matches. This CDR3 comprises 15 residues. Per germline, CDR1 LGHDT and CDR2 YNNKEL (reference sequence). The CDR3 is CASSLRLAISREQYF. DNA of the CDR3: TGTGCCAGCAGCTTACGACTAGCGATTAGCCGGGAGCAGTACTTC.

This clonotype showed up many times. The chain combines TRBV28 with TRBJ2-7; TRBD2 matches 13 bases. This CDR3 comprises 16 residues. V dropped 3 bases and J dropped 4; count of bases not matched to a gene: 6. Germline CDR1 is MDHEN and CDR2 is SYDVKM. CDR3 sequence (DNA): TGTGCCAGCAGTTTGGCCGGGACTAGCGGGAAGTACGAGCAGTACTTC. Translating it yields CASSLAGTSGKYEQYF.

This clonotype has just a few counts. This sequence joins TRBV18 and TRBJ2-7; no firm D call. The length of the CDR3 is 15 residues. CDR1 and CDR2 (germline): KGHSH, LQKENI. The V and J ends lost 3 bases and 3 bases respectively, with 15 bases between them. The CDR3 reads CASSPSGPTRYEQYF. DNA of the CDR3: TGTGCCAGCTCACCCTCCGGACCCACTCGCTACGAGCAGTACTTC.

The chain couples TRBV18 to TRBJ2-3; no clear D gene. Between the trimmed V and J ends, which lost 3 bases and 2 bases, there was a span of 15 bases. CDR1 is KGHSH and CDR2 is LQKENI in the germline V gene. This CDR3 is built from 16 residues. The CDR3 protein is CASSPSYSTHTDTQYF. Here the CDR3 DNA reads TGTGCCAGCTCACCTAGCTATTCAACACACACAGATACGCAGTATTTT.

This clonotype was seen at least ten times. CDR3 sequence: CASSPERDRDISPLHF. The CDR3 DNA is TGTGCCAGCAGCCCCGAACGGGACAGGGACATTTCACCCCTCCACTTT. The chain carries TRBV5-8 and TRBJ1-6; TRBD1 agrees at 9 bases. J was trimmed by 9 bases and V by 4 bases; bases with no gene match: 11. Germline-derived CDR1 and CDR2 are SGHTS and YDEGEE. This CDR3 has 16 residues.

This chain joins TRBV6-1 and TRBJ1-2, with no clear D. CDR3 length: 12 amino acids. The V and J ends lost 8 bases and 7 bases respectively, with 14 bases between them. CDR1 MNHNS and CDR2 SASEGT come from the germline V gene. The CDR3 DNA reads TGTGCCAGCGGGAAGGAAATAAGTGGCTACACCTTC. Amino acid sequence: CASGKEISGYTF.

This clonotype came up a few times. The chain combines TRBV5-1 with TRBJ2-1; 7 bases line up with TRBD2. The CDR3 runs to 16 residues. Germline V gene sequence: CDR1 SGHRS, CDR2 YFSETQ. Trimming removed 3 bases from V and 3 bases from J; junction bases left unmatched: 9. The CDR3 is CASSWGGGALYNEQFF. The CDR3 nucleotides are TGCGCCAGCAGCTGGGGGGGGGGAGCTCTCTACAATGAGCAGTTCTTC. Full variable domain (missing parts from reference TRBV5-1 and TRBJ2-1): KAGVTQTPRYLIKTRGQQVTLSCSPISGHRSVSWYQQTPGQGLQFLFEYFSETQRNKGNFPGRFSGRQFSNSRSEMNVSTLELGDSALYLCASSWGGGALYNEQFFGPGTRLTVL.

Many counts were recorded for this clonotype. The rearrangement uses TRBV2 and TRBJ1-6; no clear D. V was trimmed by 2 bases and J by 8 bases, leaving 13 bases between them. Germline loops: CDR1 SNHLY, CDR2 FYNNEI. The CDR3 covers 15 residues. The chain's CDR3 is CASSEKLAVYSPLHF. In DNA, the CDR3 is TGTGCCAGCAGTGAAAAGTTGGCAGTTTATTCACCCCTCCACTTT.

This clonotype has a handful of counts. This chain connects TRBV7-9 to TRBJ2-3; TRBD1 or TRBD2 may be the D gene (5 bases each). The CDR3 contains 19 residues. Trimming stripped 3 bases from V and 0 bases from J, with 22 bases between. Germline V gives CDR1 SEHNR, CDR2 FQNEAQ (reference sequence). In DNA, the CDR3 is TGTGCCAGCAGCTTGCTCCATATCGGGGCCCGATTAAGCACAGATACGCAGTATTTT. It encodes CASSLLHIGARLSTDTQYF.

This clonotype was detected many times. The junction differs from germline at one of its ends, possibly a read error. The chain couples TRBV7-3 to TRBJ2-3, with 8 bases that match TRBD1. The CDR3 is 14 amino acids. Germline CDR1 SGHTA, CDR2 FQGTGA. CDR3 bases: TGTGCCAGCAGCCTAACAGGGGGACCAGATACGCAGTATTTT. Protein: CASSLTGGPDTQYF. The whole variable domain, remainder taken from reference TRBV7-3 and TRBJ2-3, is GAGVSQTPSNKVTEKGKYVELRCDPISGHTALYWYRQSLGQGPEFLIYFQGTGAADDSGLPNDRFFAVRPEGSVSTLKIQRTERGDSAVYLCASSLTGGPDTQYFGPGTRLTVL.

In its sample, this clonotype was seen many times. The gene calls are TRBV18 and TRBJ2-5, with TRBD1 matching over 8 bases. Germline V gene lookup returns CDR1 KGHSH and CDR2 LQKENI. The CDR3 spans 15 residues. V shed 3 bases and J 7 bases; nucleotides not matched to a gene: 10. In DNA form, the CDR3 reads TGTGCCAGCTCACCTGGACAGGGACCGATGGGGACCCAGTACTTC. Translated, it gives CASSPGQGPMGTQYF.

This clonotype was counted between two and nine times. This chain uses TRBV11-2 with TRBJ2-7; D is tentatively TRBD1 or TRBD2 (5 bases each). CDR1 and CDR2 from the germline V gene are SGHAT and FQNNGV. This CDR3 is 17 amino acids long. V was cut by 4 bases and J by 1 base, with 20 bases left in between. Here the CDR3 reads CASSWTAGTDVSYEQYF. The DNA of the CDR3 is TGTGCCAGCAGCTGGACGGCCGGGACCGACGTTTCCTACGAGCAGTACTTC.

This clonotype was counted many times. This chain joins TRBV30 and TRBJ1-6; no clear D gene. Germline V gives CDR1 GTSNPN, CDR2 SVGIG (reference sequence). The CDR3 consists of 14 residues. Trimming removed 1 base at V and 13 bases at J, with 17 bases between. The CDR3 here is CAWSGLGSFYPLHF. CDR3 coding DNA: TGTGCCTGGAGTGGTCTGGGTTCCTTTTATCCCCTCCACTTT. Combining the CDR3 with reference TRBV30 and TRBJ1-6 gives the whole variable domain SQTIHQWPATLVQPVGSPLSLECTVEGTSNPNLYWYRQAAGRGLQLLFYSVGIGQISSEVPQNLSASRPQDRQFILSSKKLLLSDSGFYLCAWSGLGSFYPLHFGNGTRLTVT.

V is TRBV5-5 and J is TRBJ2-7; 7 positions agree with TRBD1. With V trimmed by 2 bases and J by 8 bases, 13 bases remained unmatched. The CDR3 runs 15 residues. Germline V gene data show CDR1 as SGHKS and CDR2 as YYEKEE (reference sequence). The DNA for the CDR3 is TGTGCCAGCAGCTTATCCGGGACAGAGCTACGAAAGCAGTACTTC. It is translated as CASSLSGTELRKQYF.

This clonotype was observed a few times. V is TRBV4-1 and J is TRBJ2-7, with a tentative D call TRBD2 (6 bases). Germline loops: CDR1 MGHRA, CDR2 YSYEKL. The CDR3 is 15 amino acids. Trimming cost V 5 bases and J 4 bases, with 18 bases left between them. CDR3 protein: CASSSGRTQEYEQYF. The CDR3 DNA reads as TGCGCCAGCAGCTCGGGGAGGACTCAGGAATACGAGCAGTACTTC.

This clonotype has a count of ten or more. The chain joins TRBV6-5 to TRBJ2-5, with D perhaps TRBD1 (5 bases). The V end was cut by 0 bases, the J end by 4 bases, with 12 bases between. CDR1 is MNHEY and CDR2 is SVGAGI in the germline V gene. The CDR3 is 15 residues long. CDR3 amino acids: CASSYSPLGPETQYF. In DNA form, the CDR3 reads TGTGCCAGCAGTTACTCCCCCCTGGGGCCAGAGACCCAGTACTTC.

In this sample, this clonotype turned up many times. This chain connects TRBV7-9 to TRBJ2-5, with D unresolved. The CDR3 totals 13 residues. Deletions cut 3 bases from V and 4 bases from J, with 9 bases between. From germline, CDR1 is SEHNR and CDR2 FQNEAQ (reference sequence). CDR3 sequence reads: CASSFIVRETQYF. CDR3 DNA sequence: TGTGCCAGCAGCTTTATAGTGAGAGAGACCCAGTACTTC.

This clonotype was detected many times. V gene TRBV7-2 combines with J gene TRBJ2-3, with 11 bases matching TRBD2. The CDR3 loop spans 18 amino acids. V trimming: 5 bases; J trimming: 2 bases; junction bases outside the gene matches: 12. The V gene's germline CDR1 is SGHTA and CDR2 FQGNSA. The CDR3 DNA reads TGTGCCAGCAGCCGAATGCCAGGGACTAGCGGATACACAGATACGCAGTATTTT. Its protein product is CASSRMPGTSGYTDTQYF.

The sample holds many counts of this clonotype. CDR3 coding DNA: TGTGCCAGCAGCCAAGAAATAGCGGGAGTGGACTGGTACAATGAGCAGTTCTTC. It encodes CASSQEIAGVDWYNEQFF. The V gene is TRBV3-1, the J gene TRBJ2-1; TRBD2 matches 9 bases. This CDR3 comprises 18 residues. Germline V lookup: CDR1 LGHDT, CDR2 YNNKEL (reference sequence). The V segment lost 0 bases and the J segment 4 bases; nucleotides outside the gene matches: 10.

This clonotype was seen many times. This chain uses TRBV6-1 with TRBJ2-7; either TRBD1 or TRBD2 may fit D (6 bases each). The ends were cut back, 6 bases at V and 7 bases at J, with 16 bases in the middle. CDR1 is MNHNS, CDR2 SASEGT, per germline. There are 13 residues in the CDR3. CDR3 coding DNA: TGTGCCAGCAGACCCGACGGGGGCGAAGAGCAGTACTTC. Protein: CASRPDGGEEQYF.

The gene calls are TRBV30 and TRBJ1-2; no clear D gene. This CDR3 is 12 amino acids long. Trimming stripped 1 base from V and 8 bases from J, with 11 bases between. From germline, CDR1 is GTSNPN and CDR2 SVGIG (reference sequence). Here the CDR3 reads CAWSARLSGYTF. The CDR3 DNA reads TGTGCCTGGAGTGCTCGACTTTCGGGCTACACCTTC.

The gene calls are TRBV7-8 and TRBJ2-1, with D perhaps matching TRBD2 (6 bases). Per the germline V gene, CDR1 is SGHVS and CDR2 is FQNEAQ. The CDR3 is 18 amino acids. Deletions cut 1 base from V and 0 bases from J, with 16 bases between. The DNA for the CDR3 is TGTGCCAGCAGCTTAGGGTTAGCGGAGGGTAGCTCCTACAATGAGCAGTTCTTC. Its protein is CASSLGLAEGSSYNEQFF.